This note documents a single T cell receptor (beta chain) sequence. These data are taken from a study of blood T cells in healthy people across ages. The CDR3 is made up of 14 amino acids. Trimming shortened V by 0 bases and J by 4 bases, and 7 bases separated the two germline ends. Germline CDR1 is MNHEY and CDR2 is SVGEGT. Each donor's blood draw was roughly 10 milliliters of peripheral blood. Next came a second PCR, run for roughly 6 to 11 cycles, which used a sample-barcoded 5' primer along with a J-beta primer mix. TCRdb itself ran the 5' RACE reads through MiXCR, one entry per CDR3 protein. The sample holds about 780,000 distinct CDR3 sequences, under 30% seen once. The same sample was also used in a study of T cells of mothers and their children. That work contributes: Using roughly 1.4 ug per 15 ul, all extracted RNA underwent cDNA synthesis.

The source is a boy aged 10-17 years in good health. The sequenced material came from blood. The V call is TRBV6-2 or TRBV6-3, the J call TRBJ2-4; maybe TRBD2 (6 bases). CDR3 nucleotides: TGTGCCAGCAGTTACTCCGGGACTAAAAACATTCAGTACTTC. Its protein product is CASSYSGTKNIQYF.